This T cell receptor (beta chain) was sequenced during a study of high-grade serous ovarian cancer treatment subgroups. Study background: On average, 14,192 reads and thousands of unique TCR beta rearrangements were obtained per sample. The study's findings and limits: Repertoire similarity ranged roughly 0.095 to 0.79 between tumors of one patient.

Tumor samples were taken before definitive surgery or chemotherapy. The data were produced by immunoSEQ multiplex PCR, yet TCRdb's version contains in-frame clones alone and is incomplete. The top ten clones hold over 10% of a sample with 2,500 or so clones, just under 75% of them seen once. CDR1 and CDR2 from the germline V gene are LNHNV and YYDKDF (reference sequence). V was clipped by 1 base and J by 5 bases, with 18 bases between them. The CDR3 extends over 18 amino acids. With regard to this clone: The antigen is undetermined.

The sequence was obtained from a human donor with high-grade serous ovarian cancer. The chain combines TRBV15 with TRBJ1-6; maybe TRBD1 (5 bases). Specimen: tumor tissue. The CDR3 region is CATSRAGAGDRNNSPLHF. CDR3 DNA: TGTGCCACCAGCAGAGCCGGGGCGGGAGATCGGAATAATTCACCCCTCCACTTT.